A single sample is the source of the 28 T cell receptor beta chains below, sequenced in a study of CD8 T cells in ankylosing spondylitis. TCRdb redid the calling of the 5' RACE reads with MiXCR, one entry per CDR3 protein. The sample holds about 360,000 distinct CDR3 sequences; 14% to 15% are singletons and the top ten take less than 1.1%. Sequenced material: blood, either unsorted or a sorted T cell fraction (not recorded which). The receptors stem from a male donor with ankylosing spondylitis or in good health (not recorded which).

This clonotype was seen only a few times. The CDR3 DNA follows: TGTGCCAGCAGTTACCTTCACCCAGGGACTAGCTCCACAGATACGCAGTATTTT. This encodes CASSYLHPGTSSTDTQYF. This chain uses TRBV6-5 with TRBJ2-3; 9 bases agree with TRBD2. CDR1 and CDR2 (germline): MNHEY, SVGAGI. The CDR3 has 18 amino acids. The junction had 11 bases not matched to a gene; V was cut back by 2 bases and J by 2 bases.

The V gene is TRBV11-2, the J gene TRBJ2-3, with D possibly matching TRBD1 (7 bases). Germline CDR1 and CDR2: SGHAT and FQNNGV. CDR3 size: 15 residues. The germline V and J ends were trimmed by 1 base and 5 bases, with 13 bases remaining between them. The chain's CDR3 is CASSLGPGGRDTQYF. As DNA, the CDR3 is TGTGCCAGCAGCTTAGGGCCAGGGGGGAGAGATACGCAGTATTTT.

The chain links TRBV10-3 to TRBJ2-3; D is unresolved. Germline assignment: CDR1 ENHRY and CDR2 SYGVKD. V was cut by 3 bases and J by 8 bases, with 9 bases left in between. The CDR3 length is 12 residues. CDR3 bases: TGTGCCATCAGTGAATCAAAGGGTACGCAGTATTTT. It specifies CAISESKGTQYF.

This clonotype was detected only a few times. The J gene is TRBJ2-1, the V gene TRBV27, with 9 bases aligning to TRBD2. Germline V CDR1 and CDR2: MNHEY, SMNVEV (reference sequence). The junction had 9 bases not matched to a gene; V was cut back by 3 bases and J by 9 bases. The CDR3 is made up of 15 amino acids. The CDR3 nucleotides read TGTGCCAGCAGTTTTGGGGCGGGAGGGCCGGGTGAGCAGTTCTTC. It is translated as CASSFGAGGPGEQFF.

This clonotype was found a few times. This CDR3 is CSVVRGAYEQYF. CDR3 DNA sequence: TGCAGCGTTGTTCGGGGAGCCTACGAGCAGTACTTC. This chain links TRBV29-1 with TRBJ2-7; a weak D match, TRBD2 (5 bases). CDR1 and CDR2 from the germline V gene are SQVTM and ANQGSEA. The CDR3 sequence is 12 residues long. V was pared by 4 bases and J by 2 bases, with 9 bases between.

The chain is built from TRBV5-4 and TRBJ2-3, with D possibly TRBD2 on 7 matching bases. Germline assignment: CDR1 SGHNT and CDR2 YYREEE (reference sequence). The CDR3 is 16 residues long. Trimming left V 4 bases short and J 4 bases short, with 19 bases between. The DNA for the CDR3 is TGTGCCAGCAGCACTTGGTCGGTAGGGGGGGCAGATACGCAGTATTTT. Translation: CASSTWSVGGADTQYF. The complete variable domain, with remaining parts taken from reference TRBV5-4 and TRBJ2-3, reads ETGVTQSPTHLIKTRGQQVTLRCSSQSGHNTVSWYQQALGQGPQFIFQYYREEENGRGNFPPRFSGLQFPNYSSELNVNALELDDSALYLCASSTWSVGGADTQYFGPGTRLTVL.

The sample holds many counts of this clonotype. The chain links TRBV3-1 to TRBJ1-3, with unresolved D. V was trimmed by 0 bases and J by 4 bases, leaving 4 bases between them. This CDR3 has 13 residues. The germline CDR1 and CDR2 sequences are LGHDT and YNNKEL (reference sequence). CDR3 region: CASSQDEGNTIYF. In DNA form, the CDR3 reads TGTGCCAGCAGCCAAGATGAGGGAAACACCATATATTTT.

The rearrangement links TRBV2 to TRBJ1-5; no firm D call. Germline V gene sequence: CDR1 SNHLY, CDR2 FYNNEI. The CDR3 extends over 15 amino acids. V dropped 6 bases and J dropped 0 bases, with 12 bases sitting between them. The CDR3 nucleotides are TGTGCCAGCAGGGCGACACTTTATAGCAATCAGCCCCAGCATTTT. This encodes CASRATLYSNQPQHF.

There are a few counts of this clonotype. The gene calls are TRBV19 and TRBJ1-1; D might be TRBD1 (6 bases). V was trimmed by 3 bases and J by 1 base, leaving 9 bases between them. This CDR3 has 14 residues. Germline CDR1 is LNHDA and CDR2 is SQIVND (reference sequence). The DNA for the CDR3 is TGTGCCAGTAGTATGGTGACAGGGAACACTGAAGCTTTCTTT. This sequence encodes CASSMVTGNTEAFF.

This clonotype has only a few counts. The gene calls are TRBV5-1 and TRBJ2-7; tentatively, D is TRBD1 (6 bases). The CDR3 runs to 15 residues. Germline V CDR1 and CDR2: SGHRS, YFSETQ. Trimming took off 5 bases at V and 3 bases at J, with 18 bases between the two ends. The CDR3 nucleotides read TGCGCCAGCAGTTCCCTACAGGGAAGGGGCTACGAGCAGTACTTC. Translating it yields CASSSLQGRGYEQYF.

This clonotype was counted only a few times. The chain combines TRBV12-3 or TRBV12-4 with TRBJ2-3; 8 bases map to TRBD2. This CDR3 has 15 residues. Unmatched junction bases numbered 6, after V lost 7 bases and J lost 0 bases. In DNA, the CDR3 is TGTGCCAGCACCCTTAGCGGGACGAGCACAGATACGCAGTATTTT. Protein sequence: CASTLSGTSTDTQYF.

Ten or more counts support this clonotype. The chain employs TRBV12-3 or TRBV12-4 and TRBJ1-5; D gene unclear. The CDR3 loop spans 12 amino acids. V lost 3 bases, J lost 8 bases, and 8 bases lay in between. CDR3 sequence (DNA): TGTGCCAGCAGTTTGGGTGGGGAGCCCCAGCATTTT. Protein sequence: CASSLGGEPQHF.

In nucleotides, the CDR3 is TGTGCCAGTAGTGTCTTACAGGGAATGAGAGGCTACACCTTC. It specifies CASSVLQGMRGYTF. The J gene is TRBJ1-2, the V gene TRBV19; TRBD1 might be the D (6 bases). The CDR3 runs 14 residues. Germline lookup yields CDR1 LNHDA and CDR2 SQIVND (reference sequence). Deletions cut 5 bases from V and 8 bases from J, with 18 bases between.

The chain links TRBV7-2 to TRBJ2-1; 8 nucleotides line up with TRBD2. The germline V gene encodes CDR1 SGHTA and CDR2 FQGNSA. The CDR3 is 16 residues long. The junction had 6 bases not matched to a gene; V was cut back by 1 base and J by 4 bases. The chain's CDR3 is CASSLDGGGFYNEQFF. As DNA, the CDR3 is TGTGCCAGCAGCTTAGATGGCGGGGGGTTTTACAATGAGCAGTTCTTC.

This clonotype was counted a few times. The V call is TRBV20-1, the J call TRBJ2-1; 10 bases are a match to TRBD2. This CDR3 region has 16 residues. Germline CDR1 and CDR2: DFQATT and SNEGSKA (reference sequence). Trimming took 3 bases from V and 0 from J; bases not matched to a gene: 5. In DNA, the CDR3 is TGCAGTGCTAGGACGACTAGCGGGTTCTCCTACAATGAGCAGTTCTTC. Translated: CSARTTSGFSYNEQFF.

This chain links TRBV6-4 with TRBJ1-2; D ambiguous. The CDR3 length is 13 residues. Germline-derived CDR1 and CDR2 are MRHNA and SNTAGT. V was trimmed by 5 bases and J by 6 bases, leaving 13 bases between them. CDR3 DNA sequence: TGTGCCAGCAGTTCTGGAGGAGGGAATGGCTACACCTTC. Its protein product is CASSSGGGNGYTF.

In its sample, this clonotype was seen a few times. The chain has TRBV7-2 and TRBJ2-2; 8 bases map to TRBD1. Trimming took 4 bases from V and 5 from J; bases not matched to a gene: 6. Germline loops: CDR1 SGHTA, CDR2 FQGNSA. There are 15 residues in the CDR3. For the CDR3, the DNA is TGTGCCAGCAGCTCCCAGGGGGCGCTTACCGGGGAGCTGTTTTTT. This translates into CASSSQGALTGELFF. Drawing the rest from reference TRBV7-2 and TRBJ2-2, the complete variable domain is GAGVSQSPSNKVTEKGKDVELRCDPISGHTALYWYRQSLGQGLEFLIYFQGNSAPDKSGLPSDRFSAERTGGSVSTLTIQRTQQEDSAVYLCASSSQGALTGELFFGEGSRLTVL.

Notes on this clonotype: A read error may explain this, as a much larger clone is one base away. The gene calls are TRBV5-6 and TRBJ2-3; no clear D gene. With 4 bases removed from V and 2 bases from J, the gap between germline ends came to 5 bases. This CDR3 contains 12 residues. Germline V gene sequence: CDR1 SGHDT, CDR2 YYEEEE. DNA for the CDR3: TGTGCCAGCAGCCGACCCACAGATACGCAGTATTTT. This sequence encodes CASSRPTDTQYF.

This clonotype was seen at least ten times. The chain has TRBV12-3 or TRBV12-4 and TRBJ2-5, with a tentative D call TRBD2 (6 bases). Deletions cut 6 bases from V and 5 bases from J, with 13 bases between. The CDR3 spans 13 residues. CDR3 DNA sequence: TGTGCCAGCAGCTGGGACTTGGGCGAGACCCAGTACTTC. As protein: CASSWDLGETQYF.

The chain combines TRBV6-1 with TRBJ2-3; tentatively, D is TRBD1 (5 bases). CDR3 length: 15 residues. The V and J ends lost 2 bases and 3 bases respectively, with 12 bases between them. The germline gives CDR1 MNHNS, CDR2 SASEGT. CDR3 bases: TGTGCCAGCAGTGAAATTTGGCAGGGAACAGATACGCAGTATTTT. Translating it yields CASSEIWQGTDTQYF.

V usage is TRBV6-1 and J usage is TRBJ1-5; D remains unclear. Trimming cost V 8 bases and J 0 bases, with 14 bases left between them. The V gene's germline CDR1 is MNHNS and CDR2 SASEGT. CDR3 length: 15 amino acids. CDR3 nucleotide sequence: TGTGCCAGCCGTCTTGGACGGTATAGCAATCAGCCCCAGCATTTT. Its translation is CASRLGRYSNQPQHF.

In this sample, this clonotype turned up a few times. The rearrangement uses TRBV11-1 and TRBJ2-1; no clear D gene. This CDR3 comprises 16 residues. CDR1 and CDR2 (germline): SGHAT, FQDESV (reference sequence). V was clipped by 1 base and J by 5 bases, with 15 bases between them. The CDR3 bases are TGTGCCAGCAGCTTAGAATTACGGGTCACCAACAATGAGCAGTTCTTC. It is translated as CASSLELRVTNNEQFF.

The V gene is TRBV14, the J gene TRBJ1-4, with D perhaps matching TRBD1 (6 bases). V was clipped by 4 bases and J by 3 bases, with 18 bases between them. The length of the CDR3 is 17 residues. The germline V gene has CDR1 SGHDN and CDR2 FVKESK. The CDR3 loop reads CASSLGGPGGPNEKLFF. CDR3 DNA: TGTGCCAGCAGCCTTGGGGGGCCGGGGGGCCCTAATGAAAAACTGTTTTTT.

This rearrangement joins TRBV9 to TRBJ2-1; 7 positions agree with TRBD2. V was pared by 3 bases and J by 0 bases, with 3 bases of the junction left unmatched. CDR1 and CDR2 from the germline V gene are SGDLS and YYNGEE. The CDR3 loop spans 15 amino acids. The DNA for the CDR3 is TGTGCCAGCAGCGCGTGGGGGGGCTCCTACAATGAGCAGTTCTTC. Its protein product is CASSAWGGSYNEQFF.

The genes are TRBV18 and TRBJ2-7; TRBD2 is a possible D gene (5 bases). The CDR3 runs to 16 residues. Germline V CDR1 and CDR2: KGHSH, LQKENI. Trimming stripped 2 bases from V and 0 bases from J, with 14 bases between. CDR3 nucleotides: TGTGCCAGCTCACCAGTAGGCAGCGGAATCTCCTACGAGCAGTACTTC. It is translated as CASSPVGSGISYEQYF.

This clonotype showed up just once. The chain recombines TRBV3-1 with TRBJ1-2; a possible D gene is TRBD1 (6 bases). CDR1 is LGHDT, CDR2 YNNKEL, per germline (reference sequence). Trimming stripped 4 bases from V and 5 bases from J, with 17 bases between. The CDR3 totals 15 residues. The CDR3 DNA reads TGTGCCAGCAGCCGGAGGGGGGGCGAGATGTATGGCTACACCTTC. Translation: CASSRRGGEMYGYTF.

The genes are TRBV12-5 and TRBJ2-3; 7 nucleotides align to TRBD1. Trimming removed 4 bases from V and 2 bases from J; junction bases left unmatched: 9. The CDR3 runs 16 residues. Germline CDR1 LGHNT, CDR2 FRNRAP. CDR3 bases: TGTGCTAGTGGTTCGGGACAGAATTATATCACAGATACGCAGTATTTT. Residues: CASGSGQNYITDTQYF.

A few counts support this clonotype. This chain joins TRBV5-1 and TRBJ2-5; tentative D call: TRBD1 (6 bases). Germline V CDR1 and CDR2: SGHRS, YFSETQ. V was shortened by 4 bases and J by 0 bases, with 13 bases between the two germline ends. This CDR3 spans 15 amino acids. The CDR3 loop reads CASSHQGQYQETQYF. CDR3 DNA: TGCGCCAGCAGCCATCAAGGACAGTACCAAGAGACCCAGTACTTC.